A selection of T cell receptor beta chains follows, all from one sample in a study of immune characterization of retroperitoneal liposarcoma. TCRdb reprocessed the PCR reads via MiXCR and lists one record per CDR3 protein. Here the sample spans 8,500 to 11,000 distinct CDR3 sequences, 25% to 35% being singletons. Sequenced: tumor tissue. These receptors all come from a female donor with retroperitoneal liposarcoma. Each CDR3 is given with its conserved first and last residue. D genes are given only for firm matches. Some rows have no size entry. The others give once, few or many, or a class for an expanded clone.

size,J,V,D,CDR3,DNA
many,TRBJ2-6,TRBV27,TRBD1,CASSPGQGLITGANVLTF,TGTGCCAGCAGTCCGGGACAGGGACTAATTACTGGGGCCAACGTCCTGACTTTC
-,TRBJ2-7,TRBV11-1,-,CASSLVIGHYEQYF,TGTGCCAGCAGCTTGGTGATAGGGCATTACGAGCAGTACTTC
-,TRBJ1-1,TRBV7-6,-,CASRDRDKGTEAFF,TGTGCCAGCAGAGACCGGGACAAAGGCACTGAAGCTTTCTTT
medium-sized,TRBJ2-7,TRBV27,TRBD1,CASSYSGGPNYEQYF,TGTGCCAGCAGTTACTCAGGGGGTCCCAACTACGAGCAGTACTTC
medium-sized,TRBJ2-3,TRBV12-3/TRBV12-4,-,CASSLYRLAADTQYF,TGTGCCAGCAGTTTATATCGGCTAGCTGCAGATACGCAGTATTTT
few,TRBJ2-3,TRBV6-1,TRBD2,CASRPGLAGALSTDTQYF,TGTGCCAGCAGACCTGGACTAGCGGGGGCCCTTAGCACAGATACGCAGTATTTT
-,TRBJ1-2,TRBV6-1,-,CASRTAGTSDYYTF,TGTGCCAGCAGAACCGCCGGGACATCCGATTACTACACCTTC
-,TRBJ2-7,TRBV6-1,-,CASSSHNEQYF,TGTGCCAGCAGTTCACACAATGAGCAGTACTTC
few,TRBJ2-3,TRBV12-3/TRBV12-4,-,CASSLRDTQYF,TGTGCCAGCAGTTTAAGAGATACGCAGTATTTT
medium-sized,TRBJ2-7,TRBV6-6,TRBD2,CASSYSPTSGYNEQYF,TGTGCCAGCAGTTACTCGCCGACTAGCGGTTACAATGAGCAGTACTTC
few,TRBJ1-5,TRBV11-2,-,CASSISVRQPQHF,TGTGCCAGCAGCATCTCAGTCAGGCAGCCCCAGCATTTT
many,TRBJ2-3,TRBV10-2,TRBD1,CASRGQGISTDTQYF,TGCGCCAGCAGGGGACAGGGGATTAGCACAGATACGCAGTATTTT